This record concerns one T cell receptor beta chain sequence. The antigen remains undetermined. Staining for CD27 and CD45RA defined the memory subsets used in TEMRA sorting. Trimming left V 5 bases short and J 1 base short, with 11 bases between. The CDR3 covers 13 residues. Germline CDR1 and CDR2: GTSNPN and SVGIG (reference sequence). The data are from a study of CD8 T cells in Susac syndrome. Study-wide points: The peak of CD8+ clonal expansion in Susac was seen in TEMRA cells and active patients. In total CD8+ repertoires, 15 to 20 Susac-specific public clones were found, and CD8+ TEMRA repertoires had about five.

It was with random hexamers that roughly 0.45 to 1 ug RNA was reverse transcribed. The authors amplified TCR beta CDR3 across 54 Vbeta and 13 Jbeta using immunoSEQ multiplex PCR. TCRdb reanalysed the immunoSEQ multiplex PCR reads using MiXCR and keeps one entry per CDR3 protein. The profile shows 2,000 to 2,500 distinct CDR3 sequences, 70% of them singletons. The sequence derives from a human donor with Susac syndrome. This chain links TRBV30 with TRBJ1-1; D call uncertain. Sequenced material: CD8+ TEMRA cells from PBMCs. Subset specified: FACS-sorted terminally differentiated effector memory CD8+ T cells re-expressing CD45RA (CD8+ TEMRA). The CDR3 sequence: CAWEPGSNTEAFF. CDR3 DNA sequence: TGTGCCTGGGAGCCCGGGTCGAACACTGAAGCTTTCTTT.